Presented here are 10 T cell receptor beta chains from one specimen sequenced in a study of cytomegalovirus exposure and HLA in healthy donors. With 60 Vbeta and 13 Jbeta primers, the PCR was carried out. TCRdb's table, derived via immunoSEQ multiplex PCR, lists solely in-frame clones and lacks some. The table lists approximately 170,000 clones, roughly 85% of them singletons. Sequencing used PBMCs. The receptors here all came from a boy aged 2 to 10 in good health and CMV-seronegative.

The chain employs TRBV5-1 and TRBJ1-2; D is perhaps TRBD1 (6 bases). Germline assignment: CDR1 SGHRS and CDR2 YFSETQ. CDR3 length: 12 amino acids. The V and J ends lost 0 bases and 8 bases respectively, with 8 bases between them. The DNA for the CDR3 is TGCGCCAGCAGCTTGGATCAGGGGGGCTACACCTTC. Its translation: CASSLDQGGYTF.

This clone occurred a few times. The gene calls are TRBV5-4 and TRBJ2-7; D gene ambiguous. V lost 6 bases and J 6 bases, leaving 13 bases between the germline ends. The CDR3 is 12 amino acids. CDR1 SGHNT and CDR2 YYREEE come from the germline V gene (reference sequence). CDR3 bases: TGTGCCAGCAACCTCCCCTCGGGCGAGCAGTACTTC. Its protein product is CASNLPSGEQYF.

J is TRBJ2-4 and V is TRBV5-6; D perhaps matches TRBD2 (6 bases). Trimming shortened V by 0 bases and J by 0 bases, and 10 bases separated the two germline ends. The germline V gene encodes CDR1 SGHDT and CDR2 YYEEEE. CDR3 length: 16 amino acids. The CDR3 nucleotides read TGTGCCAGCAGCTTGGAGGGAGGACGAGCCAAAAACATTCAGTACTTC. Protein: CASSLEGGRAKNIQYF.

The CDR3 DNA reads TGTGCCAGCAGCTTCGACAGGAGCTCCTACGAGCAGTACTTC. Protein sequence: CASSFDRSSYEQYF. This chain links TRBV7-2 with TRBJ2-7; D perhaps matches TRBD1 (6 bases). The germline CDR1 and CDR2 sequences are SGHTA and FQGNSA. The CDR3 sequence is 14 residues long. V was pared by 3 bases and J by 0 bases, with 9 bases between. Full variable domain (outside the CDR3, taken from reference TRBV7-2 and TRBJ2-7): GAGVSQSPSNKVTEKGKDVELRCDPISGHTALYWYRQSLGQGLEFLIYFQGNSAPDKSGLPSDRFSAERTGGSVSTLTIQRTQQEDSAVYLCASSFDRSSYEQYFGPGTRLTVT.

This rearrangement joins TRBV6-5 to TRBJ1-6, with 8 bases fitting TRBD1. Unmatched junction bases numbered 1, after V lost 0 bases and J lost 3 bases. The length of the CDR3 is 16 residues. In germline, CDR1 is MNHEY, CDR2 SVGAGI. This chain's CDR3 is CASSYSDRVYNSPLHF. The CDR3 DNA is TGTGCCAGCAGTTACTCGGACAGGGTCTATAATTCACCCCTCCACTTT.

The chain combines TRBV27 with TRBJ1-1; 7 bases are a match to TRBD1. Germline CDR1 is MNHEY and CDR2 is SMNVEV (reference sequence). Trimming removed 5 bases from V and 4 bases from J; junction bases left unmatched: 10. The CDR3 is 15 amino acids. CDR3 residues: CASSPLRQGSTEAFF. The CDR3 nucleotides are TGTGCCAGCAGTCCCCTTAGACAGGGCTCCACTGAAGCTTTCTTT.

The rearrangement joins TRBV6-1 to TRBJ2-3, with D perhaps matching TRBD1 (5 bases). This CDR3 spans 12 amino acids. With 6 bases removed from V and 4 bases from J, the gap between germline ends came to 8 bases. CDR1 and CDR2 (germline): MNHNS, SASEGT. The CDR3 reads CASSLRADTQYF. The DNA for the CDR3 is TGTGCCAGCAGCCTCAGGGCAGATACGCAGTATTTT.

In its sample, this clone was seen a few times. This chain uses TRBV15 with TRBJ2-3, with 7 bases lining up with TRBD2. The V gene's germline CDR1 is LNHNV and CDR2 YYDKDF (reference sequence). The CDR3 covers 16 residues. V was pared by 0 bases and J by 5 bases, with 8 bases of the junction left unmatched. The CDR3 region is CATSRDWRESVDTQYF. CDR3 coding DNA: TGTGCCACCAGCAGAGATTGGCGGGAGAGTGTAGATACGCAGTATTTT.

This sequence joins TRBV28 and TRBJ2-4; tentatively, D is TRBD2 (7 bases). The CDR3 runs to 15 residues. CDR1 is MDHEN and CDR2 is SYDVKM in the germline V gene. Trimming pared 7 bases from V and 9 bases from J, leaving 22 bases between. CDR3 bases: TGTGCCAGCACCGAGGGGGGAGGGTCGTGGGGCATTCAGTACTTC. This translates into CASTEGGGSWGIQYF.

The chain recombines TRBV10-2 with TRBJ2-5; D might be TRBD1 (6 bases). Trimming cost V 1 base and J 1 base, with 10 bases left between them. There are 15 residues in the CDR3. Germline values: CDR1 WSHSY, CDR2 SAAADI. CDR3 residues: CASSEFQGRQETQYF. The CDR3 bases are TGCGCCAGCAGTGAGTTCCAGGGGCGCCAAGAGACCCAGTACTTC.